This T cell receptor beta chain came from a study of blood T cells in healthy people across ages. General study findings and limits: Unknown donor CMV status possibly confounded expanded clonotype changes. Long-lived and aged donors differed, with more naive CD4+ cells and higher diversity in the long-lived.

Germline V gene data show CDR1 as MNHEY and CDR2 as SVGEGT. V was cut by 6 bases and J by 0 bases, with 18 bases left in between. This CDR3 comprises 17 residues. On this clonotype: What it binds is not known.

The authors ran a second PCR of 7 to 11 cycles using a sample-barcoded 5' primer and a J-beta primer mix. Each cDNA molecule was tagged by a template-switch adaptor with 12 random nucleotides. TCRdb passed the 5' RACE reads through MiXCR, listing each CDR3 protein once. The sample shows 1.5 million to 2 million distinct CDR3 sequences, roughly 50% of them seen only once. The sample taken for sequencing was blood. The chain couples TRBV6-2 or TRBV6-3 to TRBJ2-1; D possibly corresponds to TRBD1 (6 bases). This TCR derives from a middle-aged woman in good health. The CDR3, as DNA: TGTGCCAGCAGACCCCCCAAAGGGACAACCTCCTACAATGAGCAGTTCTTC. Translated, it gives CASRPPKGTTSYNEQFF.